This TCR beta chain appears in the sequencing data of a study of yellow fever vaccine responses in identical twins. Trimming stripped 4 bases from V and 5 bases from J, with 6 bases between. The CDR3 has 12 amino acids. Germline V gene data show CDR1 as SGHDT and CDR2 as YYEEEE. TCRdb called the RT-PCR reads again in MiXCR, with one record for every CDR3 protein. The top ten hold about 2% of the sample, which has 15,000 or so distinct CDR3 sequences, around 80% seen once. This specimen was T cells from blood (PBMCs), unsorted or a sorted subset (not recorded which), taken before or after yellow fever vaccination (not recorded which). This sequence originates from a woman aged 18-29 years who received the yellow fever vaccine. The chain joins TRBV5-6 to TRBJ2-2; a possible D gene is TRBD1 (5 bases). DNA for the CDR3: TGTGCCAGCAGCGCAGGGACCGGGGAGCTGTTTTTT. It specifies CASSAGTGELFF.